This section outlines one T cell receptor (beta chain) sequence together with its context. The antigen remains undetermined. These data come from a study of cytomegalovirus exposure and HLA in healthy donors. Study outcomes and limitations: A list of 164 TCR beta chains associated with cytomegalovirus was given.

CDR3 length: 13 residues. Trimming took 5 bases from V and 1 from J, leaving 8 bases between them. From germline, CDR1 is SGHVS and CDR2 FQNEAQ. The PCR was carried out with 60 Vbeta primers and 13 Jbeta primers. Using immunoSEQ multiplex PCR, the repertoire was profiled, and TCRdb retains in-frame clones only, with some absent. Here the sample table reports just over 60,000 clones. This receptor was obtained from a man aged 30 to 45 in good health and CMV-seropositive. The sequenced material came from PBMCs. This rearrangement joins TRBV7-8 to TRBJ2-5, with D perhaps TRBD1 (6 bases). CDR3 nucleotide sequence: TGTGCCAGCAGCCAGGGGCTCCAAGAGACCCAGTACTTC. This codes for CASSQGLQETQYF.